This T cell receptor beta chain derives from a study of shared clonotypes between healthy human individuals. Germline CDR1 reads ENHRY; CDR2 reads SYGVKD. The V and J ends lost 4 bases and 6 bases, in that order; junction bases with no gene match: 5. This CDR3 comprises 14 residues. Original analysis: Filtering differed, since immunoSEQ gave only junction sequences and no quality scores. TCRdb's table, derived via immunoSEQ multiplex PCR, lists solely in-frame clones and lacks some. That table furnishes V, J and clone size, whereas the DNA furnished D and trimming. The sample contains around 2.3 million clones, approximately 96% of which appear only once.

This receptor was identified in a man aged 18-30 years in good health. The sequenced material came from naive CD4+ T cells sorted from blood. Subset of the sample: CD45RA+ positively selected. The chain joins TRBV10-3 to TRBJ2-2; 7 bases are shared with TRBD1. CDR3 in amino acids: CAISGQGAAGELFF. As DNA, the CDR3 is TGTGCCATCAGTGGACAGGGTGCGGCCGGGGAGCTGTTTTTT.